The clone carrying this T cell receptor (beta chain) was seen a handful of times. TCRdb re-called the RACE reads through MiXCR, storing one row per CDR3 protein. This table has 380,000 or so distinct CDR3 sequences, roughly 6% appearing once. This sample is part of a study of human T cells and chemical hapten exposure. Study in general: Patch tests put 0.01% DPC on the upper back, and the results were checked at 6 days.

Trimming removed 1 base from V and 6 bases from J, with 16 bases in between. Germline V gives CDR1 SEHNR, CDR2 FQNEAQ (reference sequence). This CDR3 region has 15 residues. Stated time point: pre-sensitization, week 0. Treatment denoted: therapeutic diphenylcyclopropenone sensitization with weekly scalp DPC. This TCR derives from a woman younger than 35 with alopecia areata. Some clones in this sample may be carry-over from other donors' samples. The material sequenced was whole blood, taken in connection with sensitization to the hapten diphenylcyclopropenone (DPC). The chain links TRBV7-9 to TRBJ2-7; D is perhaps TRBD1 (5 bases). The CDR3 is CASSLVGLFQGEQYF. DNA of the CDR3: TGTGCCAGCAGCTTAGTGGGCCTCTTCCAGGGCGAGCAGTACTTC.